The 30 T cell receptor beta chains listed next were all sequenced from one sample in a study of blood T cell repertoires in COVID-19. Method: immunoSEQ multiplex PCR; TCRdb's copy keeps in-frame clones and lacks some. The sample includes approximately 400,000 clones, about 90% of them seen just once. Material: PBMCs or T cells enriched from blood (not recorded which). All receptors come from a man younger than 40 who had recovered from COVID-19.

The chain has TRBV3-1 (or the pseudogene TRBV3-2) and TRBJ2-7; 8 bases align to TRBD2. Germline V gene sequence: CDR1 LGHDT, CDR2 YNNKEL (reference sequence). The CDR3 has 14 amino acids. The junction had 9 bases not matched to a gene; V was cut back by 6 bases and J by 5 bases. CDR3 in amino acids: CASSRGGRHHEQYF. CDR3 sequence (DNA): TGTGCCAGCAGTCGGGGGGGGCGACACCACGAGCAGTACTTC.

This chain links TRBV27 with TRBJ2-5; D perhaps matches TRBD1 (7 bases). From germline, CDR1 is MNHEY and CDR2 SMNVEV (reference sequence). V shed 6 bases and J shed 4 bases, with 18 bases lying between them. The CDR3 spans 15 residues. The CDR3, as DNA: TGTGCCAGCAGGAAGGGGCAGGGGGGAGGAGAGACCCAGTACTTC. Its protein is CASRKGQGGGETQYF.

The chain couples TRBV24-1 to TRBJ2-3, with 9 bases identical to TRBD1. The CDR3 is 16 amino acids. V lost 4 bases, J lost 1 base, and 5 bases stayed unmatched. Looked up from germline, CDR1 is KGHDR and CDR2 is SFDVKD. This CDR3 reads CATSDRWDRGTDTQYF. CDR3 in DNA: TGTGCCACCAGTGACCGTTGGGACAGGGGCACAGATACGCAGTATTTT.

The V gene is TRBV2, the J gene TRBJ1-1, with 7 bases aligning to TRBD1. The V gene's germline CDR1 is SNHLY and CDR2 FYNNEI. The CDR3 is made up of 12 amino acids. Trimming cost V 8 bases and J 5 bases; bases outside gene matches: 5. In DNA form, the CDR3 reads TGTGCCAGCCTAGGGGGCAGAACTGAAGCTTTCTTT. As protein: CASLGGRTEAFF.

This clone has ten or more counts. This chain uses TRBV7-8 with TRBJ1-2, with 7 nucleotides matching TRBD1. The V gene end was trimmed by 9 bases and the J gene end by 6 bases; junction bases not matched to a gene: 10. Germline V gene data show CDR1 as SGHVS and CDR2 as FQNEAQ. The CDR3 runs to 13 residues. In nucleotides, the CDR3 is TGTGCCAGTGGACTTGGGACAGCTAATGGCTACACCTTC. This codes for CASGLGTANGYTF.

This chain connects TRBV9 to TRBJ2-3; 8 bases are shared with TRBD2. With 5 bases clipped from V and 0 bases from J, the junction kept 2 bases outside the gene matches. Germline lookup yields CDR1 SGDLS and CDR2 YYNGEE. This CDR3 spans 14 amino acids. Here the CDR3 DNA reads TGTGCCAGCAGTAGCGGGGTAAGCACAGATACGCAGTATTTT. This translates into CASSSGVSTDTQYF.

In nucleotides, the CDR3 is TGTGCCAGTAAACCCTTCGACAGGGTGCGCACTGAAGCTTTCTTT. Translating it yields CASKPFDRVRTEAFF. V and J are TRBV19 and TRBJ1-1, with 7 bases matching TRBD1. The CDR3 loop spans 15 amino acids. After removal of 7 bases from V and 4 bases from J, the junction contained 12 bases not matched to a gene. Germline V gene sequence: CDR1 LNHDA, CDR2 SQIVND (reference sequence).

This chain joins TRBV7-9 and TRBJ2-5, with a tentative D call TRBD2 (6 bases). Between the trimmed V and J ends, which lost 8 bases and 5 bases, there was a span of 18 bases. CDR3 length: 14 amino acids. Germline loops: CDR1 SEHNR, CDR2 FQNEAQ (reference sequence). CDR3 loop: CASGLGSGRETQYF. CDR3 nucleotide sequence: TGTGCCAGCGGATTGGGTTCAGGGAGGGAGACCCAGTACTTC.

V gene TRBV9 combines with J gene TRBJ1-6; D not resolved. There are 13 residues in the CDR3. With 0 bases removed from V and 7 bases from J, the gap between germline ends came to 5 bases. Looked up from germline, CDR1 is SGDLS and CDR2 is YYNGEE. The CDR3 protein is CASSVAENSPLHF. In DNA, the CDR3 is TGTGCCAGCAGCGTAGCGGAGAATTCACCCCTCCACTTT.

The chain joins TRBV6-4 to TRBJ2-1, with 7 bases fitting TRBD1. V trimming: 3 bases; J trimming: 9 bases; junction bases outside the gene matches: 5. The CDR3 spans 13 residues. The germline gives CDR1 MRHNA, CDR2 SNTAGT. CDR3 sequence (DNA): TGTGCCAGCAGTGAAGGGGGCCATAGTGAGCAGTTCTTC. Translating it yields CASSEGGHSEQFF.

In this sample, this clone turned up a few times. The chain joins TRBV27 to TRBJ2-2; D gene unclear. CDR3 length equals 14 residues. Deletions cut 7 bases from V and 2 bases from J, with 11 bases between. Germline CDR1 is MNHEY and CDR2 is SMNVEV (reference sequence). The CDR3 loop is CASKISLNTGELFF. CDR3 in DNA: TGTGCCAGCAAAATTAGCCTTAACACCGGGGAGCTGTTTTTT.

This clone was seen just once. The CDR3 nucleotides read TGTGCCACCAGCAGAGCGCCTCCCGGGACATCTACGAACACCGGGGAGCTGTTTTTT. Protein: CATSRAPPGTSTNTGELFF. V gene TRBV15 combines with J gene TRBJ2-2, with a tentative D call TRBD1 (6 bases). Germline V gene data show CDR1 as LNHNV and CDR2 as YYDKDF (reference sequence). V shed 1 base and J shed 0 bases, with 18 bases lying between them. The CDR3 is 19 amino acids. Complete variable domain (other parts from reference TRBV15 and TRBJ2-2): DAMVIQNPRYQVTQFGKPVTLSCSQTLNHNVMYWYQQKSSQAPKLLFHYYDKDFNNEADTPDNFQSRRPNTSFCFLDIRSPGLGDTAMYLCATSRAPPGTSTNTGELFFGEGSRLTVL.

The gene calls are TRBV29-1 and TRBJ1-2, with D possibly matching TRBD1 (6 bases). V was trimmed by 5 bases and J by 4 bases, leaving 11 bases between them. CDR3 size: 12 residues. Germline CDR1 SQVTM, CDR2 ANQGSEA. This chain's CDR3 is CSVSQGSYGYTF. CDR3 sequence (DNA): TGCAGCGTTAGCCAGGGGAGCTATGGCTACACCTTC.

This clone was observed once. The genes are TRBV14 and TRBJ1-3, with a tentative D call TRBD1 (6 bases). The CDR3 length is 16 residues. From germline, CDR1 is SGHDN and CDR2 FVKESK. V gave up 2 bases and J gave up 1 base, with 12 bases separating them. As DNA, the CDR3 is TGTGCCAGCAGCCAAAGGACAGCATCGTCTGGAAACACCATATATTTT. The encoded protein is CASSQRTASSGNTIYF.

The chain couples TRBV5-1 to TRBJ1-1; tentatively, D is TRBD1 (5 bases). Germline V gene data show CDR1 as SGHRS and CDR2 as YFSETQ. The length of the CDR3 is 15 residues. V lost 5 bases and J lost 1, with 15 bases in between. The chain's CDR3 is CASRVDSGKNTEAFF. CDR3 nucleotide sequence: TGCGCCAGCAGGGTAGACTCAGGGAAGAACACTGAAGCTTTCTTT.

Details on this clone: Other DNA sequences within the sample encode an identical CDR3. The V gene is TRBV18, the J gene TRBJ1-1, with a possible D match to TRBD1 (5 bases). V was trimmed by 2 bases and J by 1 base, leaving 8 bases between them. Per the germline V gene, CDR1 is KGHSH and CDR2 is LQKENI. This CDR3 is built from 14 residues. The CDR3 DNA is TGTGCCAGCTCACCAGCGGGGGGGAACACTGAAGCTTTCTTT. Its protein product is CASSPAGGNTEAFF.

The chain has TRBV27 and TRBJ2-1; D gene uncertain. Germline assignment: CDR1 MNHEY and CDR2 SMNVEV (reference sequence). V was shortened by 10 bases and J by 10 bases, with 26 bases between the two germline ends. CDR3 length: 15 residues. CDR3 amino acids: CATRPEDTWAREQFF. The CDR3 DNA reads as TGTGCCACCAGACCAGAAGACACGTGGGCCAGGGAGCAGTTCTTC.

This clone has only a few counts. The chain carries TRBV21-1 and TRBJ1-5; the table's D call, TRBD1, was not checked against the DNA. TRBV21-1 is a pseudogene. The CDR3 loop spans 16 amino acids. DNA of the CDR3: TGTGCCAGCAGCAGCGACAGGGGTTGGTTCGATCAGCCCCAGCATTTT. Its translation: CASSSDRGWFDQPQHF.

The chain uses TRBV6-2 or TRBV6-3 and TRBJ1-1; TRBD1 is a possible D gene (6 bases). The CDR3 consists of 16 residues. The germline CDR1 and CDR2 sequences are MNHEY and SVGEGT. Trimming stripped 2 bases from V and 3 bases from J, with 16 bases between. The CDR3 bases are TGTGCCAGCAGTTACGTTCCGAACAGGGTGGACACTGAAGCTTTCTTT. Translation: CASSYVPNRVDTEAFF.

This chain joins TRBV7-7 and TRBJ2-3; TRBD2 agrees at 9 bases. The V gene end was trimmed by 5 bases and the J gene end by 3 bases; junction bases not matched to a gene: 6. Germline CDR1 and CDR2: SSHAT and FNYEAQ (reference sequence). This CDR3 has 15 amino acids. This CDR3 is CASSPAGGKTDTQYF. The CDR3 DNA sequence: TGTGCCAGCAGCCCCGCGGGGGGGAAGACAGATACGCAGTATTTT.

The genes are TRBV7-9 and TRBJ2-3, with 9 nucleotides matching TRBD2. Per germline, CDR1 SEHNR and CDR2 FQNEAQ (reference sequence). V was pared by 3 bases and J by 5 bases, with 6 bases of the junction left unmatched. There are 15 residues in the CDR3. CDR3 sequence: CASSLAGGPGDTQYF. For the CDR3, the DNA is TGTGCCAGCAGCTTGGCGGGGGGGCCCGGAGATACGCAGTATTTT.

V gene TRBV5-1 combines with J gene TRBJ2-7, with TRBD1 matching 9 bases. V lost 3 bases, J lost 7 bases, and 2 bases stayed unmatched. The CDR3 consists of 12 residues. Germline-derived CDR1 and CDR2 are SGHRS and YFSETQ. The chain's CDR3 is CASSWTGVEQYF. The CDR3 DNA is TGCGCCAGCAGCTGGACAGGGGTAGAGCAGTACTTC.

The CDR3 nucleotides read TGTGCCAGCAGCCCCCGGCGGGCCACCGGGGAGCTGTTTTTT. Protein product: CASSPRRATGELFF. J is TRBJ2-2 and V is TRBV9; possible D gene TRBD2, 5 bases. V was pared by 4 bases and J by 4 bases, with 11 bases between. CDR1 is SGDLS, CDR2 YYNGEE, per germline. The CDR3 is 14 residues long.

The chain employs TRBV30 and TRBJ1-4; no clear D. The CDR3 sequence is 15 residues long. Trimming took off 0 bases at V and 8 bases at J, with 16 bases between the two ends. The germline gives CDR1 GTSNPN, CDR2 SVGIG (reference sequence). The CDR3 DNA reads as TGTGCCTGGAGTGTACAACAGACCCATCGGGAAAAACTGTTTTTT. Its protein is CAWSVQQTHREKLFF.

This chain uses TRBV5-5 with TRBJ1-1, with D unclear. Germline V gene lookup returns CDR1 SGHKS and CDR2 YYEKEE (reference sequence). V was pared by 1 base and J by 7 bases, with 11 bases between. This CDR3 is 13 amino acids long. As DNA, the CDR3 is TGTGCCAGCAGCTTGACGGTACTGGTTGAAGCTTTCTTT. It encodes CASSLTVLVEAFF.

The J gene is TRBJ2-7, the V gene TRBV7-9; no clear D. CDR3 size: 12 residues. V was cut by 11 bases and J by 0 bases, with 11 bases left in between. Germline values: CDR1 SEHNR, CDR2 FQNEAQ (reference sequence). CDR3 sequence: CAGQENSYEQYF. Written as DNA, the CDR3 is TGTGCCGGGCAGGAAAACTCCTACGAGCAGTACTTC.

CDR3: CASSQDGRNYGYTF. In DNA form, the CDR3 reads TGCGCCAGCAGCCAAGATGGCAGAAACTATGGCTACACCTTC. The V call is TRBV4-1, the J call TRBJ1-2; no definite D call. Trimming removed 0 bases at V and 2 bases at J, with 7 bases between. The CDR3 length is 14 residues. Germline loops: CDR1 MGHRA, CDR2 YSYEKL.

This chain uses TRBV11-2 with TRBJ2-6; D unclear. Germline loops: CDR1 SGHAT, CDR2 FQNNGV. The V gene lost 1 base and the J gene lost 0 bases, with 4 bases spanning the gap. The CDR3 runs 15 residues. CDR3 nucleotide sequence: TGTGCCAGCAGCTTAGCAGGCTCTGGGGCCAACGTCCTGACTTTC. Protein: CASSLAGSGANVLTF.

The chain couples TRBV19 to TRBJ1-3; D remains ambiguous. V was clipped by 5 bases and J by 0 bases, with 8 bases between them. This CDR3 contains 14 residues. Germline loops: CDR1 LNHDA, CDR2 SQIVND (reference sequence). CDR3 sequence reads: CASSAAGSGNTIYF. For the CDR3, the DNA is TGTGCCAGTAGTGCCGCGGGCTCTGGAAACACCATATATTTT. The full variable domain, in which reference TRBV19 and TRBJ1-3 provide the parts outside the CDR3, is DGGITQSPKYLFRKEGQNVTLSCEQNLNHDAMYWYRQDPGQGLRLIYYSQIVNDFQKGDIAEGYSVSREKKESFPLTVTSAQKNPTAFYLCASSAAGSGNTIYFGEGSWLTVV.

The chain recombines TRBV29-1 with TRBJ2-7; D perhaps matches TRBD1 (5 bases). Trimming removed 4 bases from V and 0 bases from J, with 10 bases in between. CDR1 and CDR2 (germline): SQVTM, ANQGSEA. This CDR3 spans 13 amino acids. The CDR3 DNA reads TGCAGCGTTGGAACAGGCACCTCCTACGAGCAGTACTTC. It specifies CSVGTGTSYEQYF.